Below, 26 T cell receptor beta chains from the same sample are listed, as sequenced in a study of CD8+ T cells in alopecia areata. Markers used for sorting pooled cutaneous lymph node cells were CD4, CD8alpha, NKG2D, NKG2ACE and others. cDNA reverse transcribed from extracted RNA served as the sequencing template. Generated by immunoSEQ multiplex PCR, the TCRdb table keeps only in-frame clones and is missing some. Sampling found around 290,000 clones, none seen once. The sample consisted of CD4+ T cells sorted from a lymph node. Source of these receptors: a C3H/HeJ mouse with alopecia areata. This strain has MHC haplotype H2-k.

This clone was seen a few times. Mouse gene names apply. The CDR3 end falls 4 residues outside the read, so it is completed with the germline J gene. The chain recombines TRBV5 with TRBJ2-3; the match to TRBD2 covers 9 bases. The length of the CDR3 is 14 residues. Germline CDR1 reads LGHNA; CDR2 reads YNLKQL (reference sequence). Trimming cost V 4 bases and J 1 base; bases outside gene matches: 0. The CDR3: CASSLGGRAETLYF. The sequenced part of the CDR3 DNA is TGTGCCAGCAGCCTGGGGGGGCGTGCAGAA.

Comments on this clone: Gene names follow the mouse nomenclature. The read comes to an end 4 residues before the CDR3 does, leaving the germline J gene to fill in the end. The chain has TRBV13-3 and TRBJ2-4; D is undetermined. Trimming pared 5 bases from V and 0 bases from J, leaving 7 bases between. The CDR3 is made up of 13 amino acids. Germline CDR1 and CDR2: NNHDY and SYVADS. CDR3 DNA, as far as it was read: TGTGCCAGCAGCATCAATAGTCAAAAC. Residues: CASSINSQN. The CDR3, in full, reads CASSINSQNTLYF.

This clone was observed a handful of times. Gene names refer to mouse genes. The read ends 4 residues before the CDR3 terminus; that terminus is restored from the germline J gene. The chain has TRBV13-1 and TRBJ2-7, with 8 bases that match TRBD2. V dropped 3 bases and J dropped 0; count of bases not matched to a gene: 5. This CDR3 contains 15 residues. The germline V gene encodes CDR1 NSHNY and CDR2 SYGAGN. The CDR3 here is CASSAVGGSSYEQYF. Incomplete CDR3 DNA: TGTGCCAGCAGTGCCGTGGGGGGGAGCTCCTAT.

This clone has just a few counts. Mouse gene names apply. The read ends 4 residues before the CDR3 terminus; that terminus is restored from the germline J gene. The chain couples TRBV5 to TRBJ2-5; weak D call: TRBD2 (6 bases). This CDR3 has 15 residues. Trimming left V 4 bases short and J 0 bases short, with 11 bases between. Germline values: CDR1 LGHNA, CDR2 YNLKQL (reference sequence). Here the CDR3 reads CASSPATGNQDTQYF. The covered CDR3 bases are TGTGCCAGCAGCCCCGCGACTGGCAACCAAGAC.

Regarding this clone: Genes and germline are mouse. The CDR3 goes on 4 residues after the read ends, and that part is filled in from the germline J gene. The chain links TRBV14 to TRBJ2-1; the match to TRBD1 covers 7 bases. V was clipped by 1 base and J by 0 bases; unmatched bases: 4. The CDR3 loop spans 16 amino acids. Germline values: CDR1 SGHDT, CDR2 FRDEAV. CDR3 protein: CASSFRGQNNYAEQFF. CDR3 DNA (partial): TGTGCCAGCAGTTTCCGGGGACAGAATAACTATGCT.

This clone was seen a handful of times. This may be a read error: a much more frequent sequence differs by one nucleotide. Mouse names are used for the genes. The CDR3 end is not reached by the read, which stops 4 residues before it; the germline J gene fills it in. At the DNA level, this CDR3 is encoded by other sequences in the same sample as well. The chain has TRBV13-1 and TRBJ2-7; a possible D gene is TRBD2 (6 bases). The germline V and J ends were trimmed by 2 bases and 0 bases, with 9 bases remaining between them. There are 14 residues in the CDR3. Germline CDR1 and CDR2: NSHNY and SYGAGN. The CDR3 DNA, read in part, is TGTGCCAGCAGTGACTGGGGAAGCTCCTAT. It specifies CASSDWGSSY. In full, the CDR3 reads CASSDWGSSYEQYF.

A remark on this clone: Mouse gene names and germline throughout. The CDR3 is cut off 4 residues early in the read; its end comes from the germline J gene. The same CDR3 arises from other DNA sequences in this sample as well. The chain joins TRBV13-1 to TRBJ2-5; TRBD2 matches at 10 bases. The germline gives CDR1 NSHNY, CDR2 SYGAGN. This CDR3 comprises 15 residues. The covered CDR3 bases are TGTGCCAGCAGTGATGGGACTGGGGGTTCAGAC. It encodes CASSDGTGGSD. The full CDR3 is CASSDGTGGSDTQYF.

This clone was counted many times. Genes and germline come from the mouse. Sequencing ends 4 residues short of the CDR3 end; the germline J gene provides the rest. The chain links TRBV13-3 to TRBJ1-2; 9 bases line up with TRBD1. The CDR3 is 13 residues long. After removal of 4 bases from V and 3 bases from J, the junction contained 1 base not matched to a gene. Germline loops: CDR1 NNHDY, CDR2 SYVADS. The CDR3 bases that were read are TGTGCCAGCAGTTGGGACAGGGACTCC. Translating gives CASSWDRDS. The full-length CDR3 reads as CASSWDRDSDYTF.

With respect to this clone: Gene names and germline match the mouse. Coverage ceases 4 residues before the CDR3 finishes, and the germline J gene fills in the end. The chain joins TRBV5 to TRBJ2-2; TRBD1 agrees at 11 bases. J gave up 3 bases and V 2 bases, and 2 bases lay outside the gene matches. From germline, CDR1 is LGHNA and CDR2 YNLKQL (reference sequence). This CDR3 is 16 amino acids long. CDR3 bases read: TGTGCCAGCAGCCAAAAGGGACAGGGGGACACCGGG. Protein: CASSQKGQGDTG. The complete CDR3 sequence is CASSQKGQGDTGQLYF.

This clone was counted a few times. Mouse gene names apply. The read gets to within 4 residues of the CDR3 end, and the germline J gene fills in the rest. The chain uses TRBV5 and TRBJ2-3; 12 bases match TRBD2. CDR3 length: 17 residues. Germline loops: CDR1 LGHNA, CDR2 YNLKQL (reference sequence). CDR3 bases read: TGTGCCAGCAGCCCCCGGGACTGGGGGGAACGGGGAGAA. Amino acid sequence: CASSPRDWGERGE. The CDR3 reads in full as CASSPRDWGERGETLYF.

This clone was seen a handful of times. Gene names and germline match the mouse. The read stops 4 residues short of the end of the CDR3; the missing end is completed from the germline J gene. V usage is TRBV19 and J usage is TRBJ1-2, with a possible D match to TRBD1 (6 bases). The germline V gene encodes CDR1 FNHDT and CDR2 SITEND (reference sequence). The CDR3 spans 12 residues. The covered CDR3 bases are TGTGCCAGCAGTATTACAGGGTTC. The encoded protein is CASSITGF. The full CDR3 is CASSITGFDYTF.

This clone was seen a few times. The germline and genes are mouse ones. The read is 4 residues too short to cover the CDR3 end, so that end is filled in from the germline J gene. The chain employs TRBV19 and TRBJ2-1; TRBD2 aligns across 14 bases. J lost 3 bases, V lost 4 bases, and 3 bases had no gene match. The length of the CDR3 is 16 residues. The germline CDR1 and CDR2 sequences are FNHDT and SITEND (reference sequence). Here the CDR3 reads CASSLGLGGLYAEQFF. CDR3 DNA, as far as it was read: TGTGCCAGCAGTTTGGGACTGGGGGGGCTCTATGCT.

Notes on this clone: The listed genes are named as in mouse. The read is 4 residues too short to cover the CDR3 end, so that end is filled in from the germline J gene. V and J are TRBV13-2 and TRBJ2-2, with D possibly TRBD1 on 6 matching bases. This CDR3 comprises 14 residues. The V gene lost 0 bases and the J gene lost 5 bases, with 8 bases spanning the gap. CDR1 is NNHNN and CDR2 is SYGAGS in the germline V gene (reference sequence). The CDR3 spells CASGDAQGTGQLYF. The sequenced CDR3 bases are TGTGCCAGCGGTGATGCCCAGGGGACCGGG.

This clone was seen a handful of times. Any gene name here is a mouse gene name. The missing CDR3 end, 4 residues past where the read stops, is filled in from the germline J gene. Additional DNA sequences in this sample encode the identical CDR3. The chain employs TRBV13-1 and TRBJ2-7, with 8 bases that match TRBD2. The CDR3 extends over 15 amino acids. The germline V gene encodes CDR1 NSHNY and CDR2 SYGAGN. The CDR3: CASSDGGLGGYEQYF. CDR3 DNA, as far as it was read: TGTGCCAGCAGTGATGGAGGGCTGGGGGGATAT.

This clone has a handful of counts. Mouse germline and gene names are used. The read terminates 4 residues ahead of where the CDR3 ends, so the germline J gene completes it. J is TRBJ1-2 and V is TRBV31; the D gene is possibly TRBD1 (5 bases). The V gene's germline CDR1 is GKSSPN and CDR2 SITVG. V dropped 1 base and J dropped 3 bases, with 9 bases sitting between them. The CDR3 has 13 residues. The CDR3 spells CAWSRQGYSDYTF. The sequenced CDR3 bases are TGTGCCTGGAGTCGCCAGGGCTACTCC.

This clone appeared many times. Genes and germline are mouse. The read halts 4 residues ahead of the CDR3 end, with the missing end drawn from the germline J gene. The V and J genes are TRBV1 and TRBJ1-1; 9 positions match TRBD1. CDR1 NSQYPW and CDR2 LRSPGD come from the germline V gene (reference sequence). The CDR3 totals 12 residues. CDR3 bases read: TGCACCTGCAGTGGGGGACAGGGA. It encodes CTCSGGQG. From start to end, the CDR3 is CTCSGGQGEVFF. The full variable domain, with the rest looked up from reference TRBV1 and TRBJ1-1, is VTLLEQNPRWRLVPRGQAVNLRCILKNSQYPWMSWYQQDLQKQLQWLFTLRSPGDKEVKSLPGADYLATRVTDTELRLQVANMSQGRTLYCTCSGGQGEVFFGKGTRLTVV.

Only a few counts were recorded for this clone. Gene and germline names: mouse. The sequenced fragment ends 4 residues before the CDR3 boundary, so the rest is inferred from the germline J gene. V and J are TRBV12-1 and TRBJ1-2; tentative D call: TRBD1 (6 bases). Germline CDR1 is SGHSN and CDR2 is HYEKVE. CDR3 length equals 15 residues. Trimming took 2 bases from V and 0 from J, leaving 12 bases between them. The CDR3 is CASSPPGQANSDYTF. CDR3 DNA (partial): TGTGCCAGCTCTCCTCCGGGACAAGCAAACTCC. The full variable domain, rest sourced from reference TRBV12-1 and TRBJ1-2, is DSGVVQSPRHIIKEKGGRSVLTCIPISGHSNVVWYQQTLGKELKFLIQHYEKVERDKGFLPSRFSVQQFDDYHSEMNMSALELEDSAMYFCASSPPGQANSDYTFGSGTRLLVI.

Worth noting for this clone: Gene names and germline match the mouse. With the read ending 4 residues before the CDR3 end, the germline J gene is used to fill in that end. The chain couples TRBV19 to TRBJ1-1; D possibly corresponds to TRBD1 (5 bases). The CDR3 spans 12 residues. The V gene's germline CDR1 is FNHDT and CDR2 SITEND (reference sequence). CDR3: CASSMKGTEVFF. The sequenced CDR3 bases are TGTGCCAGCAGTATGAAGGGGACA. The complete variable domain, with remaining parts taken from reference TRBV19 and TRBJ1-1, reads GGIITQTPKFLIGQEGQKLTLKCQQNFNHDTMYWYRQDSGKGLRLIYYSITENDLQKGDLSEGYDASREKKSSFSLTVTSAQKNEMAVFLCASSMKGTEVFFGKGTRLTVV.

With regard to this clone: Gene names refer to mouse genes. The CDR3 extends 4 residues past the end of the read, so its final part is completed from the germline J gene. At the DNA level, this CDR3 is encoded by other sequences in the same sample as well. This sequence joins TRBV1 and TRBJ2-7; D is unresolved. From germline, CDR1 is NSQYPW and CDR2 LRSPGD (reference sequence). This CDR3 is built from 13 residues. Deletions cut 0 bases from V and 3 bases from J, with 6 bases between. The CDR3 sequence is CTCSAEAVYEQYF. The part of the CDR3 DNA that was read is TGCACCTGCAGTGCAGAAGCAGTCTAT.

This clone was counted a few times. The gene names given are mouse names. The CDR3 goes on 4 residues after the read ends, and that part is filled in from the germline J gene. The V gene is TRBV31, the J gene TRBJ2-2; TRBD2 aligns across 7 bases. The trim removed 0 bases at V and 3 bases at J, leaving 4 bases unmatched. CDR1 and CDR2 (germline): GKSSPN, SITVG. There are 15 residues in the CDR3. The DNA read from the CDR3 is TGTGCCTGGAGTCTAATGGGGGGAGACACCGGG. It yields the protein CAWSLMGGDTG. The whole CDR3 reads CAWSLMGGDTGQLYF.

This clone was seen only a few times. Mouse germline and gene names are used. The read ends 4 residues before the CDR3 terminus; that terminus is restored from the germline J gene. Different DNA sequences within this sample yield the same CDR3. The chain joins TRBV31 to TRBJ2-5; 7 bases match TRBD1. J lost 3 bases, V lost 1 base, and 1 base had no gene match. CDR1 and CDR2 from the germline V gene are GKSSPN and SITVG. This CDR3 comprises 13 residues. The sequenced CDR3 bases are TGTGCCTGGAGTCGGGGACAGCAAGAC. Translation: CAWSRGQQD. The complete CDR3 protein is CAWSRGQQDTQYF.

This clone has just a few counts. Mouse germline and gene names are used. This CDR3 is also generated by other DNA sequences in the sample. CDR3 sequence: CASSAGQGDTQYF. CDR3 bases read: TGTGCCAGCAGTGCGGGACAGGGGGAC. The chain uses TRBV13-3 and TRBJ2-5, with TRBD1 identical over 10 bases. Coverage ceases 4 residues before the CDR3 finishes, and the germline J gene fills in the end. CDR3 length equals 13 residues. The germline V gene has CDR1 NNHDY and CDR2 SYVADS.

Concerning this clone: Genes and germline come from the mouse. The read comes to an end 4 residues before the CDR3 does, leaving the germline J gene to fill in the end. The V gene is TRBV5, the J gene TRBJ2-2, with TRBD2 matching 9 bases. J was trimmed by 4 bases and V by 0 bases; bases with no gene match: 3. CDR1 is LGHNA, CDR2 YNLKQL, per germline (reference sequence). The CDR3 length is 16 residues. The CDR3 loop reads CASSQENWGVTGQLYF. CDR3 DNA (partial): TGTGCCAGCAGCCAAGAGAACTGGGGGGTCACCGGG.

A few counts support this clone. All gene names here are mouse names. The CDR3 extends 4 residues past the end of the read, so its final part is completed from the germline J gene. The chain carries TRBV13-2 and TRBJ2-1; D perhaps matches TRBD2 (5 bases). The V gene's germline CDR1 is NNHNN and CDR2 SYGAGS (reference sequence). V lost 0 bases, J lost 6 bases, and 13 bases lay in between. CDR3 size: 15 residues. CDR3: CASGDAPRWGAEQFF. The CDR3 DNA, read in part, is TGTGCCAGCGGTGATGCTCCCAGGTGGGGTGCT.

Only a few counts were recorded for this clone. Genes here carry mouse names. The CDR3 extends 4 residues past the end of the read, so its final part is completed from the germline J gene. The V gene is TRBV13-1, the J gene TRBJ2-3; 7 bases map to TRBD2. CDR1 and CDR2 from the germline V gene are NSHNY and SYGAGN. The CDR3 length is 15 residues. After removal of 5 bases from V and 0 bases from J, the junction contained 6 bases not matched to a gene. The DNA read from the CDR3 is TGTGCCAGCAGAAGTGACTGGGATAGTGCAGAA. This translates into CASRSDWDSAE. From start to end, the CDR3 is CASRSDWDSAETLYF.

On this clone: Mouse germline and gene names are used. The CDR3 end falls 4 residues outside the read, so it is completed with the germline J gene. This rearrangement joins TRBV13-2 to TRBJ1-1, with TRBD1 as a possible D gene (5 bases). The germline gives CDR1 NNHNN, CDR2 SYGAGS (reference sequence). CDR3 length: 15 amino acids. The covered CDR3 bases are TGTGCCAGCGGTGATGCAGACTGGGGGGAAGGA. It is translated as CASGDADWGEG. The CDR3, in full, reads CASGDADWGEGEVFF.